This record looks at one T cell receptor beta chain sequence and its context. Its antigen is not yet known. No per-base quality is available; no much larger clone lies one base away. This entry is derived from a study of CD8+ T cells in alopecia areata listed by TCRdb under 2018. Context from the whole study: The treated patients took part in an open-label pilot trial in which moderate-to-severe alopecia areata was treated with oral tofacitinib at 5 to 10 mg twice daily. Patients stayed on tofacitinib for 6 to 18 months and then had 6 months of follow-up off drug so that delayed response and recurrence could be assessed. In both human patients and the C3H/HeJ mouse model, the study applied high-throughput TCRbeta sequencing to look at T cell clonal expansion in alopecia areata. In humans, TCRbeta sequencing was performed on scalp tissue and on sorted CD4+ and CD8+ peripheral blood T cells from healthy controls and from patients with patchy or totalis/universalis alopecia areata. Tofacitinib-treated patients had biopsies at baseline and at 4 and 24 weeks of treatment, with a later scalp biopsy in several patients. Scalp clonality was compared across normal scalp (n=4), patchy alopecia areata scalp (n=8), and alopecia totalis/universalis scalp (n=8). RNA was extracted with the PAXgene miRNA kit for fixed scalp, the miRNeasy kit for PBMCs, and the RNeasy kit for mouse skin. immunoSEQ multiplex PCR using 35 Vbeta forward primers and 13 Jbeta reverse primers was used to amplify TCRbeta CDR3 regions. Study-level results and caveats: Compared with normal scalp, lesional scalp, particularly in alopecia totalis/universalis, had higher clonality and more expanded CD8+ clones, which suggests antigenic drive. TCR sequences shared between patients were less clear than in mice, possibly partly because of HLA diversity in the patient population. Unlike mouse skin, which is dominated by gammadelta T cells, normal human skin has resident alphabeta T cells that are also sequenced, and this complicates analysis of the scalp TCR repertoire.

The time point tag for this specimen amounts to: baseline before oral tofacitinib. From alopecia areata patients, peripheral blood was collected along with lesional scalp punch biopsies. PBMCs were isolated by density centrifugation and stained for CD3, CD4 and CD8, after which CD4+ and CD8+ T cells were sorted on a FACSAria. The library came from the immunoSEQ multiplex PCR assay. RNA was extracted from all samples and reverse transcribed into cDNA, which served as template for TCR sequencing. SuperScript III was used to make first-strand cDNA, primed with a 2:1 mix of oligo-dT and random hexamers. A synthetic immune receptor repertoire was used to gauge amplification bias, and whatever bias remained was removed computationally. Per the original workflow: Raw reads were preprocessed to remove errors, and CDR3 was defined by IMGT conventions from the conserved cysteine to phenylalanine. Clonality was calculated as 1 minus Shannon entropy normalized by log2 of the number of productive unique TCRs. Whether each scalp clone was CD4 or CD8 was inferred by checking scalp TCRbeta sequences against the CD4 and CD8 repertoires from sorted blood. In TCRdb, the immuneACCESS table is reduced to in-frame sequences with V and J assigned. These tables do not hold every clone; where another copy was compared, an unresolved V gene accounts for under half, and the others remain unexplained. Clone size and the V and J calls come from that table; the DNA yielded D and trimming. The sample has about 150,000 clones on record, about 60% of them singletons. The ten largest clones capture about 6.8% of the sample.

The germline V gene (reference sequence) specifies MNHEY as CDR1 and SMNVEV as CDR2. V is pared back by 4 bases and J by 4 bases, with 10 bases lying between the germline termini. Including the terminal cysteine and phenylalanine, the CDR3 comprises 13 residues. Just the 39-base CDR3 DNA is kept, in frame starting at base 1. The specimen comprised CD4+ T cells sorted from blood, sampled at week 0. The chain was built from TRBV27 and TRBJ2-5; a tentative D call is TRBD2 (6 bases match). This TCR came from a human donor with alopecia areata. The DNA sequence is given as TGTGCCAGCAGTTCGGCGGGACCAGAGACCCAGTACTTC. It translates as CASSSAGPETQYF.